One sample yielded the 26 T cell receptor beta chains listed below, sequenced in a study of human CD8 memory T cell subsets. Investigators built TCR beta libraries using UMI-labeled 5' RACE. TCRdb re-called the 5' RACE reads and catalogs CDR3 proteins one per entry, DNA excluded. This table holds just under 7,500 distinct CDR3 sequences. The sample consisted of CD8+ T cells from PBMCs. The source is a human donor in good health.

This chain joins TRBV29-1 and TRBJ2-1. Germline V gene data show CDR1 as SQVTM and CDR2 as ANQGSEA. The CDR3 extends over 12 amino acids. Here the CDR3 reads CSVEHPYNEQFF.

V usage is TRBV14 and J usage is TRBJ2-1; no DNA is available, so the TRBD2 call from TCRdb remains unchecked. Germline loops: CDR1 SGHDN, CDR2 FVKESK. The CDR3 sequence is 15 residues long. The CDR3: CASSRLAGEKVEQFF.

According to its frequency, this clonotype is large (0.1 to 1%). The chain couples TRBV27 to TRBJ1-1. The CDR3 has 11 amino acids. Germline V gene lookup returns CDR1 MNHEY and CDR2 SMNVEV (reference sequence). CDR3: CASLSGFEAFF.

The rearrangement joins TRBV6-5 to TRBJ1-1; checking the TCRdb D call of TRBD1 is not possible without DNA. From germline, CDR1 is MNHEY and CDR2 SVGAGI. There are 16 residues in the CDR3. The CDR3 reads CASSYSGGWMNTEAFF.

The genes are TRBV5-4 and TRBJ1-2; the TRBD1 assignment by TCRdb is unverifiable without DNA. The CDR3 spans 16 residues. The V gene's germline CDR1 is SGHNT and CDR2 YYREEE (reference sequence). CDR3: CASSYQGTSPNYGYTF.

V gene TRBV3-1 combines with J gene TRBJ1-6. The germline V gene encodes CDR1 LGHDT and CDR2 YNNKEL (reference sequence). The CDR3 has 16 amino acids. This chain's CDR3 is CASSQPQSSYNSPLHF.

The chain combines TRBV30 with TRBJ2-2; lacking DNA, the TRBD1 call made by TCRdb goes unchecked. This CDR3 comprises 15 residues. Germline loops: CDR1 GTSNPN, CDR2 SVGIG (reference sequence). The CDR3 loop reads CAWSTRTGHTGELFF.

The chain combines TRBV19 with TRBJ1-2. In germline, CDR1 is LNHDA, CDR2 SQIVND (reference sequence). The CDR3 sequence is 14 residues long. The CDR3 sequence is CASTPDVANYGYTF.

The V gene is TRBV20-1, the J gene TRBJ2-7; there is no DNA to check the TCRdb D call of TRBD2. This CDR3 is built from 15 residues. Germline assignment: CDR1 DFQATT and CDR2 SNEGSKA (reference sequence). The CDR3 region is CSALKGGGLTYEQYF.

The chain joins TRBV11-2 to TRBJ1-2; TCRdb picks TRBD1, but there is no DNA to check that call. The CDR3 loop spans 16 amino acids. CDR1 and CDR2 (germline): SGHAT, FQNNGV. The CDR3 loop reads CASSSRRATVNYGYTF.

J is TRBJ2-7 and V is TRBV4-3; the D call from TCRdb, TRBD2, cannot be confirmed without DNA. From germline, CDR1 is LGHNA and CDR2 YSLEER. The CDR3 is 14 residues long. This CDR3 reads CASSQDRWEDEQYF.

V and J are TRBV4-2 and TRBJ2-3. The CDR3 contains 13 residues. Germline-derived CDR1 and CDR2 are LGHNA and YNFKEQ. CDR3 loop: CASSHGLTDTQYF.

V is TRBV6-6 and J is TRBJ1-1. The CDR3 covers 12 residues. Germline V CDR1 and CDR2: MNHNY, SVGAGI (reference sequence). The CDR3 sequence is CASATIGTEAFF.

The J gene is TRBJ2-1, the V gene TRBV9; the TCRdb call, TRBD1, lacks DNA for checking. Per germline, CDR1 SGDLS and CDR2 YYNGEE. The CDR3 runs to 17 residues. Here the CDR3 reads CASSVGGGTALSNEQFF.

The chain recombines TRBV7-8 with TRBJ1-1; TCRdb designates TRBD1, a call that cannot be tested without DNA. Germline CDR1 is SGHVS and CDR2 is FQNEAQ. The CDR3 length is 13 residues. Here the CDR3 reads CASSLGGSTEAFF.

The CDR3 region is CASSLSGSQETQYF. The chain combines TRBV5-1 with TRBJ2-5; TCRdb lists TRBD2, though no DNA is available to test this call. Germline CDR1 SGHRS, CDR2 YFSETQ. The CDR3 loop spans 14 amino acids.

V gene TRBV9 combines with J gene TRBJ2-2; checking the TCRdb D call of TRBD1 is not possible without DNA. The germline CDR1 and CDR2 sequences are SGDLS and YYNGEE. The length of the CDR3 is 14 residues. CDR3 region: CASSVVSGSGELFF.

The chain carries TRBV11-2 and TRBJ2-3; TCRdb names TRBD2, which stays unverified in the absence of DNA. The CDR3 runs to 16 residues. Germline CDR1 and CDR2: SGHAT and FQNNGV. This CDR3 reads CASSLDGRESTDTQYF.

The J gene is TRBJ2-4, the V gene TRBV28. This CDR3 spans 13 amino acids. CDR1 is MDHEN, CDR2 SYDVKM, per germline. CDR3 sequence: CASTAQLQNIQYF.

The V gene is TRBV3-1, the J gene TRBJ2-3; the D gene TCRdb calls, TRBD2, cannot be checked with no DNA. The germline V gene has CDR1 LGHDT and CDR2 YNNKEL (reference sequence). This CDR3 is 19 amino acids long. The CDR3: CASSQDWIPGTSGKDTQYF.

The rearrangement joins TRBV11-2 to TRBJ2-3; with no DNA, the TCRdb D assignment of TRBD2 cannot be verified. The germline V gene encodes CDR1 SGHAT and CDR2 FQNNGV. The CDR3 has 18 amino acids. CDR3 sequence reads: CASSDNPRRTTSTDTQYF.

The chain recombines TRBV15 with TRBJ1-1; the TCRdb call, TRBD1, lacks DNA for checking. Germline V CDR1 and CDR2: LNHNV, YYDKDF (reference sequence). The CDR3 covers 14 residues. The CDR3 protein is CATSRGRGNTEAFF. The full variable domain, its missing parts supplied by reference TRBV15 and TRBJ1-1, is DAMVIQNPRYQVTQFGKPVTLSCSQTLNHNVMYWYQQKSSQAPKLLFHYYDKDFNNEADTPDNFQSRRPNTSFCFLDIRSPGLGDTAMYLCATSRGRGNTEAFFGQGTRLTVV.

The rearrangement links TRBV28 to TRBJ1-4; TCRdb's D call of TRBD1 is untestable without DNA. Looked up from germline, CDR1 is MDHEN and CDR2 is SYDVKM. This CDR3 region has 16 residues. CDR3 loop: CASSSPGRTLAEKLFF.

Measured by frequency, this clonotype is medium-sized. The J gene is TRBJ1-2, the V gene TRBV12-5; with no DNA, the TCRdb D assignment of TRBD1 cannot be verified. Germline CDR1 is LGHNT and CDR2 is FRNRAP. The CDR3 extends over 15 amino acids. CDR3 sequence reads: CASGYNQGAQGGYTF.

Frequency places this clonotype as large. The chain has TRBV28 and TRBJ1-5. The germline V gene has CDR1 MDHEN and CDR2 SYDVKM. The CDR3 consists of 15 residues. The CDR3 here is CASSSGAPSNQPQHF.

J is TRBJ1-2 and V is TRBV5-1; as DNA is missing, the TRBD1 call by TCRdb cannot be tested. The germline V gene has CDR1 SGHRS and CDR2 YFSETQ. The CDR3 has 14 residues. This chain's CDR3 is CASSAAGTTDGYTF.